The present T cell receptor (beta chain) was sequenced within a study of blood T cell repertoires in COVID-19. For the study at large: Both acute and convalescent COVID-19 samples were obtained from the United States, Italy and Spain.

Original processing methods: Cell counts per sample came from amplifying reference gene primers. The table came from immunoSEQ multiplex PCR; TCRdb's copy has only in-frame clones and leaves some out. Clonal size and the V and J genes are those of that table, whereas D and trimming came from the DNA. This sample has approximately 170,000 clones; 86% occur once, and the top ten carry around 3.5%. Sequences were obtained from peripheral blood. The clonotype was recovered from a man in his 70s with acute or convalescent COVID-19.

The CDR3 nucleotides read TGTGCCAGCAGCTTAGGGTTAGGAGCCCAAGAGACCCAGTACTTC. Its translation is CASSLGLGAQETQYF. V usage is TRBV7-3 and J usage is TRBJ2-5; D unresolved. CDR3 length equals 15 residues. Looked up from germline, CDR1 is SGHTA and CDR2 is FQGTGA. V lost 2 bases to trimming and J lost 1 base, with 11 bases between them.